This is a list of T cell receptor beta chains from one sample in a study of T cells after posttransplantation cyclophosphamide. The method was immunoSEQ multiplex PCR; TCRdb's version includes in-frame clones alone and lacks a portion of them. Altogether fewer than 40,000 clones were found in the sample, and no singletons occur. Input material: PBMCs. These receptors all stem from a woman aged 25 to 39 in good health and a related stem cell transplant donor. The CDR3 runs from the conserved cysteine through the conserved F or W. Not every row has a clone size; where given, it reads once, few, many or a size class.

.	TRBJ1-6	TRBV30	CAWSKRQSSYNSPLHF
many	TRBJ1-3	TRBV5-1	CASTRIPSSGNTIYF
many	TRBJ1-1	TRBV12-3/TRBV12-4	CASSSYRGRNTEAFF
.	TRBJ2-5	TRBV30	CAWSHGETQYF
many	TRBJ1-5	TRBV6-2/TRBV6-3	CASRRAASNQPQHF
many	TRBJ1-1	TRBV18	CASSFRTGEWTEAFF
.	TRBJ2-5	TRBV25-1	CASSSSGGVETQYF
many	TRBJ2-2	TRBV5-1	CASSLGDRSTGELFF
.	TRBJ2-7	TRBV30	CAWGSGTSGGLIAYEQYF
many	TRBJ1-2	TRBV10-3	CAISPLSGTGEGYTF
many	TRBJ1-1	TRBV29-1	CSVERGMSTEAFF
many	TRBJ1-6	TRBV2	CASSEQGAGNSPLHF
many	TRBJ2-3	TRBV12-3/TRBV12-4	CASSPGLAGGTDTQYF
.	TRBJ2-7	TRBV29-1	CSVGAGLRNEQYF
many	TRBJ1-1	TRBV18	CASSTRVGAGTEAFF
many	TRBJ2-4	TRBV5-4	CASSSAQGAKNIQYF
many	TRBJ2-1	TRBV11-2	CASSLDPGVYNEQFF
many	TRBJ2-3	TRBV7-2	CASSSTGVSTDTQYF
.	TRBJ1-4	TRBV7-9	CASILSSGQNEKLFF
few	TRBJ1-2	TRBV7-8	CASSLRGGGYGYTF